The 31 T cell receptor beta chains given below trace back to one sample, sequenced in a study of cytomegalovirus exposure and HLA in healthy donors. PCR used 60 Vbeta primers and 13 Jbeta primers. Measured with immunoSEQ multiplex PCR; TCRdb has only the in-frame clones, and not every one. The sample consists of approximately 260,000 clones, around 90% of them appearing once. The sample taken for sequencing was PBMCs. The receptors were gathered from a girl aged 2 to 9 in good health and CMV-seronegative.

The rearrangement uses TRBV19 and TRBJ2-2, with TRBD1 matching 10 bases. CDR3 size: 14 residues. The V gene's germline CDR1 is LNHDA and CDR2 SQIVND (reference sequence). Losses at the gene ends were 5 bases for V and 6 bases for J; bases not matched to a gene: 3. CDR3 sequence reads: CASSGDRGSGELFF. The CDR3, as DNA: TGTGCCAGTAGTGGGGACAGGGGTTCCGGGGAGCTGTTTTTT.

This clone was observed once. The CDR3, as DNA: TGTGCCAGGAAGACAGGGAGAGATGGCTACACCTTC. This encodes CARKTGRDGYTF. V and J are TRBV7-2 and TRBJ1-2; 7 bases map to TRBD1. Losses at the gene ends were 9 bases for V and 6 bases for J; bases not matched to a gene: 7. The CDR3 extends over 12 amino acids. Germline assignment: CDR1 SGHTA and CDR2 FQGNSA.

The chain joins TRBV9 to TRBJ2-2; D gene uncertain. Trimming cost V 0 bases and J 7 bases, with 4 bases left between them. CDR3 length: 12 residues. Per the germline V gene, CDR1 is SGDLS and CDR2 is YYNGEE. The CDR3 loop reads CASSVDGGELFF. The CDR3 DNA is TGTGCCAGCAGCGTAGACGGCGGGGAGCTGTTTTTT.

The chain recombines TRBV6-6 with TRBJ1-5; maybe TRBD1 (5 bases). The CDR3 sequence is 15 residues long. Germline V CDR1 and CDR2: MNHNY, SVGAGI (reference sequence). V gave up 6 bases and J gave up 0 bases, with 12 bases separating them. CDR3 DNA sequence: TGTGCCAGCAGCTCCGGGGGGAATAGCAATCAGCCCCAGCATTTT. Its translation is CASSSGGNSNQPQHF.

The V call is TRBV28, the J call TRBJ1-1, with a tentative D call TRBD1 (6 bases). Looked up from germline, CDR1 is MDHEN and CDR2 is SYDVKM. The CDR3 is made up of 14 amino acids. Trimming pared 2 bases from V and 4 bases from J, leaving 11 bases between. The DNA for the CDR3 is TGTGCCAGCAGTTTAGTGGGGGCGCGCACTGAAGCTTTCTTT. Its translation: CASSLVGARTEAFF.

The V and J genes are TRBV5-4 and TRBJ2-7; tentative D call: TRBD1 (6 bases). The CDR3 loop spans 11 amino acids. Trimming took off 10 bases at V and 5 bases at J, with 13 bases between the two ends. Germline-derived CDR1 and CDR2 are SGHNT and YYREEE (reference sequence). The CDR3 loop is CAYGTNDEQYF. The CDR3 DNA follows: TGTGCCTACGGGACAAACGACGAGCAGTACTTC.

The chain has TRBV5-5 and TRBJ1-2, with D possibly TRBD1 on 6 matching bases. V was pared by 4 bases and J by 6 bases, with 19 bases between. Per germline, CDR1 SGHKS and CDR2 YYEKEE (reference sequence). The length of the CDR3 is 15 residues. In DNA, the CDR3 is TGTGCCAGCAGCGCCTATATTACAGGGCTCGATGGCTACACCTTC. As protein: CASSAYITGLDGYTF. The variable domain in full, completed from reference TRBV5-5 and TRBJ1-2, reads DAGVTQSPTHLIKTRGQQVTLRCSPISGHKSVSWYQQVLGQGPQFIFQYYEKEERGRGNFPDRFSARQFPNYSSELNVNALLLGDSALYLCASSAYITGLDGYTFGSGTRLTVV.

This rearrangement joins TRBV30 to TRBJ1-4, with TRBD1 identical over 7 bases. The CDR3 is made up of 17 amino acids. Germline V lookup: CDR1 GTSNPN, CDR2 SVGIG (reference sequence). V dropped 2 bases and J dropped 7; count of bases not matched to a gene: 16. CDR3 DNA sequence: TGTGCCTGGAGTCCCCCGAGGACAGGTCTGAGGGGTGAAAAACTGTTTTTT. This sequence encodes CAWSPPRTGLRGEKLFF.

J is TRBJ1-1 and V is TRBV7-9; maybe TRBD1 (6 bases). Trimming took off 5 bases at V and 10 bases at J, with 35 bases between the two ends. This CDR3 contains 19 residues. Germline V gene data show CDR1 as SEHNR and CDR2 as FQNEAQ (reference sequence). The CDR3 bases are TGTGCCAGCAGCAACCAAGACCTAGGGCTGGGGTGGGGGCCTTACGGAGCTTTCTTT. Protein product: CASSNQDLGLGWGPYGAFF.

The V call is TRBV27, the J call TRBJ2-3, with a weak D call TRBD1 (5 bases). The V gene lost 2 bases and the J gene lost 5 bases, with 17 bases spanning the gap. CDR1 MNHEY and CDR2 SMNVEV come from the germline V gene (reference sequence). This CDR3 contains 16 residues. The CDR3: CASSLRGALIGDTQYF. CDR3 nucleotides: TGTGCCAGCAGTTTAAGGGGTGCCTTAATTGGAGATACGCAGTATTTT.

J is TRBJ1-1 and V is TRBV6-5, with TRBD1 matching 8 bases. Germline assignment: CDR1 MNHEY and CDR2 SVGAGI. With V trimmed by 4 bases and J by 2 bases, 9 bases remained unmatched. CDR3 size: 16 residues. The CDR3 spells CASSFLTRGLNTEAFF. CDR3 in DNA: TGTGCCAGCAGTTTCCTGACCAGGGGGCTCAACACTGAAGCTTTCTTT.

This rearrangement joins TRBV5-1 to TRBJ2-1; TRBD2 is a possible D gene (5 bases). Germline V CDR1 and CDR2: SGHRS, YFSETQ. There are 14 residues in the CDR3. V was clipped by 4 bases and J by 7 bases, with 15 bases between them. The chain's CDR3 is CASSPGLVGNEQFF. DNA for the CDR3: TGCGCCAGCAGCCCCGGACTGGTAGGGAATGAGCAGTTCTTC.

The chain links TRBV19 to TRBJ2-7; TRBD1 matches at 7 bases. The CDR3 sequence is 16 residues long. CDR1 and CDR2 from the germline V gene are LNHDA and SQIVND (reference sequence). J gave up 2 bases and V 4 bases, and 11 bases lay outside the gene matches. CDR3 in amino acids: CASSTSQGQRTYEQYF. The CDR3 DNA is TGTGCCAGTAGTACGTCCCAGGGACAGAGGACCTACGAGCAGTACTTC.

The chain is built from TRBV4-1 and TRBJ2-2; a weak D match, TRBD2 (6 bases). Trimming took 4 bases from V and 5 from J, leaving 26 bases between them. This CDR3 has 19 amino acids. CDR1 MGHRA and CDR2 YSYEKL come from the germline V gene. DNA of the CDR3: TGCGCCAGCAGCCGGTGGGCCAGTGGACTAAAAACTGATACCGGGGAGCTGTTTTTT. Residues: CASSRWASGLKTDTGELFF.

Notes on this clone: This sample includes further DNA sequences coding for the same CDR3. The chain recombines TRBV29-1 with TRBJ2-2; the match to TRBD1 covers 9 bases. The CDR3 has 13 residues. After removal of 6 bases from V and 1 base from J, the junction contained 0 bases not matched to a gene. Germline values: CDR1 SQVTM, CDR2 ANQGSEA. CDR3 loop: CSVGQGNTGELFF. Here the CDR3 DNA reads TGCAGCGTGGGACAGGGGAACACCGGGGAGCTGTTTTTT.

The chain links TRBV4-2 to TRBJ1-4; D gene ambiguous. Trimming left V 0 bases short and J 3 bases short, with 20 bases between. Germline CDR1 and CDR2: LGHNA and YNFKEQ. The CDR3 sequence is 19 residues long. The DNA for the CDR3 is TGTGCCAGCAGCCAAGAGCCAAAGGGAAGAGCGGGCTCTAATGAAAAACTGTTTTTT. Translation: CASSQEPKGRAGSNEKLFF.

This sequence joins TRBV27 and TRBJ1-1; 8 bases are shared with TRBD1. This CDR3 is 15 amino acids long. V dropped 3 bases and J dropped 4; count of bases not matched to a gene: 7. Germline lookup yields CDR1 MNHEY and CDR2 SMNVEV (reference sequence). The CDR3 here is CASSLSGQGSTEAFF. CDR3 DNA sequence: TGTGCCAGCAGTTTGTCTGGACAGGGAAGCACTGAAGCTTTCTTT.

The chain joins TRBV6-6 to TRBJ1-2, with 9 bases fitting TRBD1. Trimming took 10 bases from V and 6 from J; bases not matched to a gene: 12. Germline V gene lookup returns CDR1 MNHNY and CDR2 SVGAGI (reference sequence). This CDR3 has 14 amino acids. CDR3 nucleotide sequence: TGTGCCACCAAACCCCCCGGGACAGGGCATGGCTACACCTTC. It yields the protein CATKPPGTGHGYTF.

Here the CDR3 DNA reads TGTGCCAGCAGCTTTCCCTGGTTTCCAGGGGGAGAAAAACTGTTTTTT. Translation: CASSFPWFPGGEKLFF. V is TRBV7-9 and J is TRBJ1-4, with 7 bases that match TRBD1. Losses at the gene ends were 3 bases for V and 8 bases for J; bases not matched to a gene: 12. The CDR3 extends over 16 amino acids. The germline CDR1 and CDR2 sequences are SEHNR and FQNEAQ (reference sequence). Full variable domain (outside the CDR3, taken from reference TRBV7-9 and TRBJ1-4): DTGVSQNPRHKITKRGQNVTFRCDPISEHNRLYWYRQTLGQGPEFLTYFQNEAQLEKSRLLSDRFSAERPKGSFSTLEIQRTEQGDSAMYLCASSFPWFPGGEKLFFGSGTQLSVL.

This rearrangement joins TRBV27 to TRBJ1-1; possibly TRBD1 for D (6 bases). The CDR3 loop spans 15 amino acids. The V gene lost 6 bases and the J gene lost 3 bases, with 17 bases spanning the gap. From germline, CDR1 is MNHEY and CDR2 SMNVEV (reference sequence). The CDR3 protein is CASSRGGSLYTEAFF. The CDR3 coding sequence is TGTGCCAGCAGCCGCGGGGGCAGCTTGTACACTGAAGCTTTCTTT.

The V and J genes are TRBV30 and TRBJ2-5; D remains unclear. The CDR3 contains 11 residues. CDR1 is GTSNPN and CDR2 is SVGIG in the germline V gene (reference sequence). CDR3 residues: CGVAYQETQYF. As DNA, the CDR3 is TGTGGAGTCGCATACCAAGAGACCCAGTACTTC.

The chain employs TRBV6-5 and TRBJ1-1, with D maybe TRBD1 (5 bases). The CDR3 extends over 11 amino acids. Germline V gives CDR1 MNHEY, CDR2 SVGAGI. The CDR3 protein is CAGHPITEAFF. CDR3 bases: TGTGCGGGGCATCCCATCACTGAAGCTTTCTTT.

J is TRBJ1-4 and V is TRBV6-5; TRBD1 might be the D (6 bases). Deletions cut 6 bases from V and 6 bases from J, with 14 bases between. Germline values: CDR1 MNHEY, CDR2 SVGAGI. The CDR3 is 14 residues long. Written as DNA, the CDR3 is TGTGCCAGCAGGCCGCGGGGGGCGGATGAAAAACTGTTTTTT. It yields the protein CASRPRGADEKLFF.

The CDR3 spells CASSLFDTFDSPLHF. DNA of the CDR3: TGTGCCAGCAGTTTATTCGACACCTTTGATTCACCCCTCCACTTT. The chain is built from TRBV27 and TRBJ1-6, with no clear D. The V end lost 1 base, the J end lost 8 bases, and 12 bases lay between the germline ends. CDR1 and CDR2 from the germline V gene are MNHEY and SMNVEV (reference sequence). CDR3 size: 15 residues.

This chain links TRBV6-5 with TRBJ2-1, with TRBD1 matching 11 bases. The V gene's germline CDR1 is MNHEY and CDR2 SVGAGI. This CDR3 has 15 amino acids. Trimming removed 5 bases from V and 6 bases from J; junction bases left unmatched: 6. CDR3 DNA sequence: TGTGCCAGCAGTCCGGACAGGGGGCGCGGCAATGAGCAGTTCTTC. This translates into CASSPDRGRGNEQFF.

V and J are TRBV5-3 and TRBJ1-1; the D is unclear. TRBV5-3 is treated as an ORF (open reading frame) with a function not yet certain. This CDR3 is 15 amino acids long. V gave up 1 base and J gave up 5 bases, with 15 bases separating them. The CDR3 reads CARSLLRCGRTEAFF. CDR3 nucleotides: TGTGCCAGAAGCTTGCTGAGGTGTGGGAGGACTGAAGCTTTCTTT.

Points on this clone: Other DNA sequences from this sample encode an identical CDR3 as well. The gene calls are TRBV9 and TRBJ1-1; 8 positions agree with TRBD1. J lost 1 base, V lost 2 bases, and 1 base had no gene match. The V gene's germline CDR1 is SGDLS and CDR2 YYNGEE. The CDR3 runs 14 residues. The CDR3 bases are TGTGCCAGCAGCGTCGGGACAGGGAACACTGAAGCTTTCTTT. Translating it yields CASSVGTGNTEAFF.

V usage is TRBV6-1 and J usage is TRBJ1-1, with D possibly matching TRBD1 (5 bases). V lost 5 bases to trimming and J lost 8 bases, with 9 bases between them. This CDR3 is built from 11 residues. Per the germline V gene, CDR1 is MNHNS and CDR2 is SASEGT. The CDR3 region has the DNA TGTGCCAGCAGTACGAGACAGGAAGCTTTCTTT. Protein product: CASSTRQEAFF.

The V call is TRBV19, the J call TRBJ1-2; D is unresolved. The V gene lost 6 bases and the J gene lost 7 bases, with 15 bases spanning the gap. The CDR3 runs to 13 residues. CDR1 and CDR2 (germline): LNHDA, SQIVND (reference sequence). CDR3 in amino acids: CASRETVSTGYTF. In nucleotides, the CDR3 is TGTGCCAGTAGGGAGACCGTGTCCACTGGCTACACCTTC.

The rearrangement joins TRBV10-3 to TRBJ1-2; no definite D call. CDR3 length equals 14 residues. Looked up from germline, CDR1 is ENHRY and CDR2 is SYGVKD. Trimming shortened V by 5 bases and J by 4 bases, and 14 bases separated the two germline ends. CDR3 loop: CAISRGVEFYGYTF. DNA for the CDR3: TGTGCCATCAGTCGCGGGGTCGAATTCTATGGCTACACCTTC.

Concerning this clone itself: One junction end does not reproduce the germline sequence, and a read error may be involved. The CDR3 spells CASSSTRGSETQYF. The CDR3 bases are TGTGCTAGCAGCTCGACCAGGGGTTCGGAGACCCAGTACTTC. The chain uses TRBV7-7 and TRBJ2-5, with D perhaps TRBD1 (6 bases). The CDR3 has 14 amino acids. Germline CDR1 SSHAT, CDR2 FNYEAQ (reference sequence).